These 14 T cell receptor beta chains share one sample of origin, sequenced in a study of vaccination effects on CD4 cells after COVID-19. CD4+ T cell isolation took place after about 11 days of culture. BNT162b2 vaccine or mRNA-1273 vaccine was given to participants in two doses. The table came from immunoSEQ multiplex PCR; TCRdb's copy has only in-frame clones and leaves some out. The sample consists of just under 75,000 clones, roughly 73% of them appearing once. No antigen has been assigned to these receptors. The sample here was CD4+ T cells from PBMCs cultured without peptide, taken after COVID-19 vaccination. These TCRs come from a human donor who received a COVID-19 vaccine.

The chain has TRBV19 and TRBJ2-2; no clear D gene. Per the germline V gene, CDR1 is LNHDA and CDR2 is SQIVND (reference sequence). Deletions cut 5 bases from V and 0 bases from J, with 7 bases between. CDR3 size: 14 residues. The CDR3 nucleotides read TGTGCCAGTAGTCAGACATCGAACACCGGGGAGCTGTTTTTT. This sequence encodes CASSQTSNTGELFF.

The chain combines TRBV6-1 with TRBJ1-5; D remains unclear. Trimming removed 1 base from V and 5 bases from J, with 9 bases in between. The CDR3 extends over 14 amino acids. Germline-derived CDR1 and CDR2 are MNHNS and SASEGT. CDR3 nucleotide sequence: TGTGCCAGCAGTGAAGAGGCGTGGGATCAGCCCCAGCATTTT. Translation gives CASSEEAWDQPQHF.

This chain joins TRBV18 and TRBJ1-6; tentative D call: TRBD1 (5 bases). The V end lost 6 bases, the J end lost 7 bases, and 16 bases lay between the germline ends. The CDR3 covers 15 residues. The germline CDR1 and CDR2 sequences are KGHSH and LQKENI. CDR3 in DNA: TGTGCCAGCTCGCCGGACAACCCGGGCAATTCACCCCTCCACTTT. This encodes CASSPDNPGNSPLHF.

The chain recombines TRBV18 with TRBJ1-5; D is unclear. V dropped 3 bases and J dropped 0 bases, with 18 bases sitting between them. Germline V gene lookup returns CDR1 KGHSH and CDR2 LQKENI. This CDR3 region has 18 residues. CDR3 loop: CASSPGMGMGDSNQPQHF. The CDR3 DNA follows: TGTGCCAGCTCACCCGGGATGGGCATGGGAGATAGCAATCAGCCCCAGCATTTT.

A few counts support this clone. The V call is TRBV9, the J call TRBJ2-3, with TRBD1 as a possible D gene (6 bases). CDR3 size: 13 residues. The germline CDR1 and CDR2 sequences are SGDLS and YYNGEE. Trimming left V 4 bases short and J 3 bases short, with 9 bases between. CDR3 loop: CASSFTGTDTQYF. The CDR3 bases are TGTGCCAGCAGCTTCACAGGGACAGATACGCAGTATTTT.

This rearrangement joins TRBV30 to TRBJ1-1; D remains unclear. The CDR3 runs to 14 residues. The germline CDR1 and CDR2 sequences are GTSNPN and SVGIG (reference sequence). V lost 1 base to trimming and J lost 0 bases, with 9 bases between them. The CDR3 DNA reads TGTGCCTGGAGTGGGAAGGCGATGAACACTGAAGCTTTCTTT. This codes for CAWSGKAMNTEAFF.

This chain joins TRBV6-5 and TRBJ2-5, with D perhaps TRBD2 (6 bases). Trimming cost V 8 bases and J 2 bases, with 21 bases left between them. The CDR3 sequence is 16 residues long. CDR1 and CDR2 from the germline V gene are MNHEY and SVGAGI. The CDR3 protein is CASRSRGEGDQETQYF. Written as DNA, the CDR3 is TGTGCCAGCCGTTCGCGGGGCGAAGGAGATCAAGAGACCCAGTACTTC.

The chain uses TRBV27 and TRBJ2-3, with TRBD2 matching 8 bases. The CDR3 runs to 15 residues. With V trimmed by 6 bases and J by 3 bases, 8 bases remained unmatched. Germline V gene data show CDR1 as MNHEY and CDR2 as SMNVEV (reference sequence). CDR3 sequence: CASRPHRGGTDTQYF. The CDR3 nucleotides read TGTGCCAGCAGGCCCCACCGGGGGGGTACAGATACGCAGTATTTT.

The chain recombines TRBV6-5 with TRBJ2-7, with 9 bases that match TRBD1. Germline CDR1 is MNHEY and CDR2 is SVGAGI. With 4 bases clipped from V and 3 bases from J, the junction kept 1 base outside the gene matches. This CDR3 contains 13 residues. The CDR3 nucleotides are TGTGCCAGCAGTTGGGACAGGGACTACGAGCAGTACGTC. Its translation is CASSWDRDYEQYV.

The chain recombines TRBV4-3 with TRBJ1-3; TRBD1 agrees at 8 bases. V was pared by 4 bases and J by 0 bases, with 5 bases of the junction left unmatched. Germline CDR1 is LGHNA and CDR2 is YSLEER. The CDR3 contains 16 residues. For the CDR3, the DNA is TGCGCCAGCAGCCTTTGGACAGGGAGCTCTGGAAACACCATATATTTT. Amino acid sequence: CASSLWTGSSGNTIYF.

J is TRBJ2-7 and V is TRBV3-1 (or the pseudogene TRBV3-2), with a possible D match to TRBD1 (5 bases). There are 15 residues in the CDR3. The germline V and J ends were trimmed by 1 base and 4 bases, with 14 bases remaining between them. Germline loops: CDR1 LGHDT, CDR2 YNNKEL (reference sequence). The DNA for the CDR3 is TGTGCCAGCAGCCAAGGGGGCAGGTCTGGTTACGAGCAGTACGTC. Amino acids: CASSQGGRSGYEQYV.

Only one count was recorded for this clone. V is TRBV9 and J is TRBJ2-5; TRBD2 might be the D (6 bases). Germline V gives CDR1 SGDLS, CDR2 YYNGEE. With 3 bases removed from V and 4 bases from J, the gap between germline ends came to 10 bases. This CDR3 is built from 13 residues. Written as DNA, the CDR3 is TGTGCCAGCAGCGGGGGACTCGGAGAGACCCAGTACTTC. It codes for CASSGGLGETQYF.

J is TRBJ1-1 and V is TRBV9, with 8 bases lining up with TRBD1. This CDR3 has 20 residues. Germline lookup yields CDR1 SGDLS and CDR2 YYNGEE. V was clipped by 0 bases and J by 1 base; unmatched bases: 17. The CDR3 here is CASSVGPGGTGRGSNTEAFF. The DNA of the CDR3 is TGTGCCAGCAGCGTAGGCCCCGGGGGGACAGGCCGGGGTTCGAACACTGAAGCTTTCTTT. Looking up the rest from reference TRBV9 and TRBJ1-1 gives the full variable domain: DSGVTQTPKHLITATGQRVTLRCSPRSGDLSVYWYQQSLDQGLQFLIQYYNGEERAKGNILERFSAQQFPDLHSELNLSSLELGDSALYFCASSVGPGGTGRGSNTEAFFGQGTRLTVV.

The gene calls are TRBV7-3 and TRBJ2-3, with 8 bases lining up with TRBD2. CDR3 length: 18 amino acids. The ends lost 5 bases at V and 0 bases at J; junction bases unmatched: 13. CDR1 and CDR2 from the germline V gene are SGHTA and FQGTGA. The CDR3: CASSPPWPTSASTDTQYF. Here the CDR3 DNA reads TGTGCCAGCAGCCCCCCCTGGCCGACTAGCGCAAGCACAGATACGCAGTATTTT.